This is a list of T cell receptor beta chains from one sample in a study of OX40 agonist ivuxolimab in advanced cancers. The data were produced by immunoSEQ multiplex PCR, yet TCRdb's version contains in-frame clones alone and is incomplete. The profile covers some 67,000 clones, with approximately 88% appearing a single time and around 0.53% taken by the ten largest. Sequencing was performed on CD4+ or CD8+ T cells sorted from blood, taken in a trial of the OX40 agonist ivuxolimab. These TCRs come from an adult with an advanced solid tumor such as melanoma, head and neck, liver or kidney cancer. CDR3s include the opening cysteine and the closing phenylalanine or tryptophan. The order of the fields is D gene, clone size, V gene, J gene, CDR3 protein, CDR3 DNA. A D gene is named only where the DNA matches it firmly. Rows may omit the clone size; those that give it use once, few, many or a size class.

>-|once|TRBV5-6|TRBJ1-4
CASSFFDPADEKLFF
TGTGCCAGCAGCTTTTTCGACCCTGCAGATGAAAAACTGTTTTTT
>-|-|TRBV10-2|TRBJ1-5
CASSDGYNQPQHF
TGCGCCAGCAGTGACGGTTACAATCAGCCCCAGCATTTT
>-|-|TRBV6-6|TRBJ1-5
CASSPVGKSAQHF
TGTGCCAGCAGTCCTGTTGGGAAATCAGCCCAGCATTTT
>TRBD1|-|TRBV7-6|TRBJ2-2
CASSLRTGTEAGELFF
TGTGCCAGCAGCTTAAGGACAGGGACAGAGGCCGGGGAGCTGTTTTTT
>TRBD1|-|TRBV11-2|TRBJ1-2
CASSPQGALGYTF
TGTGCCAGCAGCCCACAGGGGGCACTTGGCTACACCTTC
>-|-|TRBV15|TRBJ1-1
CATSRDYLSRGASMNTEAFF
TGTGCCACCAGCAGAGATTATTTATCCAGGGGAGCGAGTATGAACACTGAAGCTTTCTTT
>-|-|TRBV5-1|TRBJ2-7
CASSLEPDSYEQYF
TGCGCCAGCAGCTTGGAGCCGGATTCCTACGAGCAGTACTTC
>-|-|TRBV18|TRBJ1-2
CASSPVGGDGYTF
TGTGCCAGCTCACCGGTAGGAGGGGATGGCTACACCTTC
>TRBD1|-|TRBV19|TRBJ2-3
CASNQGADTQYF
TGTGCCAGTAACCAGGGGGCAGATACGCAGTATTTT
>-|-|TRBV5-1|TRBJ1-1
CASSPREGVGNTEAFF
TGCGCCAGCAGCCCCCGGGAGGGGGTGGGGAACACTGAAGCTTTCTTT
>TRBD2|-|TRBV7-9|TRBJ2-1
CASSQGLATNNEQFF
TGTGCCAGCAGTCAGGGACTAGCGACCAACAATGAGCAGTTCTTC
>TRBD1|-|TRBV15|TRBJ2-7
CATSRARDSSYEQYF
TGTGCCACCAGCAGAGCCCGGGACAGCTCCTACGAGCAGTACTTC
>TRBD1|once|TRBV5-1|TRBJ1-1
CASTSTGRNTEAFF
TGCGCCAGCACCTCGACAGGGAGGAACACTGAAGCTTTCTTT
>-|-|TRBV18|TRBJ2-7
CASSPPDTLGSYEQYF
TGTGCCAGCTCACCACCGGATACCCTCGGCTCCTACGAGCAGTACTTC
>-|-|TRBV18|TRBJ1-3
CASSPGTGGNTIYF
TGTGCCAGCTCACCAGGGACCGGAGGAAACACCATATATTTT
>TRBD1|-|TRBV28|TRBJ1-1
CASGRETGGLTEAFF
TGTGCCAGCGGCAGGGAGACAGGGGGCTTAACTGAAGCTTTCTTT
>-|few|TRBV5-4|TRBJ2-7
CASSLDWGGTYEQYF
TGTGCCAGCAGCTTGGATTGGGGCGGCACCTACGAGCAGTACTTC
>-|-|TRBV11-2|TRBJ2-1
CASSTTAGTLRPYNEQFF
TGTGCCAGCAGCACCACTGCCGGGACACTTCGCCCTTACAATGAGCAGTTCTTC
>-|-|TRBV6-1|TRBJ1-3
CASRGYSGNTIYF
TGTGCCAGCAGGGGGTACTCTGGAAACACCATATATTTT
>TRBD1|-|TRBV7-9|TRBJ1-5
CASSSWTGSGNQPQHF
TGTGCCAGCAGCTCTTGGACAGGGTCGGGCAATCAGCCCCAGCATTTT
>-|once|TRBV10-3|TRBJ2-6
CAISESQGRISGANVLTF
TGTGCCATCAGTGAGTCGCAGGGGCGGATTTCTGGGGCCAACGTCCTGACTTTC
>TRBD1|-|TRBV5-1|TRBJ2-2
CASSPGQGTGELFF
TGCGCCAGCAGCCCGGGACAGGGCACCGGGGAGCTGTTTTTT
>-|-|TRBV7-9|TRBJ2-7
CASSLTKGTPYEQYF
TGTGCCAGCAGCTTAACCAAGGGGACCCCCTACGAGCAGTACTTC
>-|-|TRBV7-9|TRBJ1-4
CASSRGQNEKLFF
TGTGCCAGCAGCCGAGGACAGAATGAAAAACTGTTTTTT
>-|-|TRBV6-1|TRBJ2-1
CASSGRGKVSSYNEQFF
TGTGCCAGCAGTGGGCGCGGCAAAGTGAGCTCCTACAATGAGCAGTTCTTC
>TRBD1|-|TRBV6-1|TRBJ1-2
CASTLDRGVLGYTF
TGTGCCAGCACTTTAGACAGGGGGGTTTTAGGCTACACCTTC
>-|once|TRBV5-8|TRBJ1-1
CASKRSGGSTEAFF
TGTGCCAGCAAACGTTCGGGGGGGTCCACTGAAGCTTTCTTT
>TRBD1|-|TRBV30|TRBJ2-3
CACFRGLTDTQYF
TGTGCCTGTTTCAGGGGGCTGACAGATACGCAGTATTTT
>-|-|TRBV19|TRBJ1-1
CASSTDSQNTEAFF
TGTGCCAGTAGTACGGACAGTCAGAACACTGAAGCTTTCTTT
>TRBD1|-|TRBV2|TRBJ1-2
CASSVDRAGYGYTF
TGTGCCAGCAGCGTGGACAGGGCCGGGTATGGCTACACCTTC
>-|-|TRBV2|TRBJ2-5
CASRTAGLRETQYF
TGTGCCAGCAGGACTGCAGGGTTACGAGAGACCCAGTACTTC
>-|few|TRBV28|TRBJ1-1
CASSLQQSRNTEAFF
TGTGCCAGCAGTTTACAGCAGTCGAGGAACACTGAAGCTTTCTTT
>-|-|TRBV11-2|TRBJ1-3
CASSLTDSSGNTIYF
TGTGCCAGCAGCTTGACGGACTCCTCTGGAAACACCATATATTTT
>-|-|TRBV14|TRBJ2-7
CASSQSGTVAYEQYF
TGTGCCAGCAGCCAGTCCGGGACGGTTGCCTACGAGCAGTACTTC
>TRBD1|-|TRBV7-8|TRBJ2-4
CASSRGLGNIQYF
TGTGCCAGCAGCAGGGGGCTCGGAAACATTCAGTACTTC
>-|-|TRBV4-2|TRBJ1-1
CASSQDLMNTEAFF
TGTGCCAGCAGCCAAGATCTGATGAACACTGAAGCTTTCTTT
>TRBD1|-|TRBV5-8|TRBJ1-1
CASSPDRDWTTEAFF
TGTGCCAGCAGCCCGGACAGGGATTGGACCACTGAAGCTTTCTTT
>-|-|TRBV19|TRBJ1-1
CASSEGLNTEAFF
TGTGCCAGTAGTGAAGGCTTGAACACTGAAGCTTTCTTT
>-|few|TRBV4-2|TRBJ1-4
CASSQGIGSPGEKLFF
TGTGCCAGCAGCCAAGGAATCGGCAGCCCCGGTGAAAAACTGTTTTTT
>-|-|TRBV7-2|TRBJ1-1
CASSSYDSNTEAFF
TGTGCCAGCAGCTCATACGACAGTAACACTGAAGCTTTCTTT
>TRBD1|-|TRBV5-1|TRBJ1-1
CASSLGGTEVNTEAFF
TGCGCCAGCAGCTTGGGGGGGACAGAGGTGAACACTGAAGCTTTCTTT
>-|-|TRBV5-1|TRBJ1-3
CASSLDGGLSGNTIYF
TGCGCCAGCAGCTTGGACGGGGGGCTCTCTGGAAACACCATATATTTT